This TCR beta chain was identified in a study of cytomegalovirus exposure and HLA in healthy donors. As concerns this clone: What it recognizes is unknown.

General study points: Overall, approximately 150 TCR beta chains were annotated as cytomegalovirus-associated. There were several of the most significant clusters that appeared linked to common viral pathogens in a later analysis. While the bulk of TCR sequences proved rare, some public TCRs turned up in many donors.

The PCR used 60 Vbeta and 13 Jbeta primers. Using immunoSEQ multiplex PCR, the repertoire was profiled, and TCRdb retains in-frame clones only, with some absent. The top ten hold approximately 1.3% of the sample, which has some 160,000 clones, more than 65% seen once. The germline V gene encodes CDR1 MGHDK and CDR2 SYGVNS. The CDR3 extends over 16 amino acids. Between the trimmed V and J ends, which lost 1 base and 3 bases, there was a span of 15 bases. Samples came from healthy bone marrow donors. V and J are TRBV25-1 and TRBJ1-1; TRBD1 is a possible D gene (5 bases). This TCR was sampled from a man aged 50-60 years in good health and CMV-seropositive. Sequenced sample: PBMCs. CDR3 DNA: TGTGCCAGCAGTGAATTGGGGAGGGGAGAGGACACTGAAGCTTTCTTT. Translated: CASSELGRGEDTEAFF.